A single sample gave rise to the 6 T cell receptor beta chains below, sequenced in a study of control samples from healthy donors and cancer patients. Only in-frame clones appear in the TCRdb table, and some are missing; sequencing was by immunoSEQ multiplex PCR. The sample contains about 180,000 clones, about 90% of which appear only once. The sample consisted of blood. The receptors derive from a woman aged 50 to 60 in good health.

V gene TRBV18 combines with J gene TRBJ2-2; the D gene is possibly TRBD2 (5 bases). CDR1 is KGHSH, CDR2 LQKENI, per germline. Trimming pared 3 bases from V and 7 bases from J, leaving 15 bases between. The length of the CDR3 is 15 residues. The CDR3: CASSPQSGRGGELFF. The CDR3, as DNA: TGTGCCAGCTCACCTCAGAGCGGACGCGGCGGGGAGCTGTTTTTT.

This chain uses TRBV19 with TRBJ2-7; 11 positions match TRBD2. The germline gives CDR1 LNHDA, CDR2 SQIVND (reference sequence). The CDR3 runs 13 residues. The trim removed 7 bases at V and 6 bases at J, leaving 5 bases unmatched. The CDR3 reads CASNSGRAVEQYF. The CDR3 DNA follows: TGTGCCAGTAATAGCGGGAGGGCCGTCGAGCAGTACTTC.

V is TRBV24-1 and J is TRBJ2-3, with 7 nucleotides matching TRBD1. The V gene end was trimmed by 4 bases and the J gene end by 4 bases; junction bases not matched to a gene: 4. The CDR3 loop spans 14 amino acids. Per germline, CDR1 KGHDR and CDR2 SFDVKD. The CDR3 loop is CATSEWTGPDTQYF. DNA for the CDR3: TGTGCCACCAGTGAATGGACAGGCCCAGATACGCAGTATTTT.

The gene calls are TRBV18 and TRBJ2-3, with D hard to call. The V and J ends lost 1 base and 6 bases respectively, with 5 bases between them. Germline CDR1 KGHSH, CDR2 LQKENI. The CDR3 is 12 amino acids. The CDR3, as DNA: TGTGCCAGCTCACCACTAGGTGATACGCAGTATTTT. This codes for CASSPLGDTQYF.

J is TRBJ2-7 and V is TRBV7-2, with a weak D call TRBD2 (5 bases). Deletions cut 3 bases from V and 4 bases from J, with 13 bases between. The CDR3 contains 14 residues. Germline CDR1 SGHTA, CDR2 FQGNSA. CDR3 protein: CASSLLGGGYEQYF. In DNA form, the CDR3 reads TGTGCCAGCAGCTTGCTAGGAGGTGGTTACGAGCAGTACTTC.

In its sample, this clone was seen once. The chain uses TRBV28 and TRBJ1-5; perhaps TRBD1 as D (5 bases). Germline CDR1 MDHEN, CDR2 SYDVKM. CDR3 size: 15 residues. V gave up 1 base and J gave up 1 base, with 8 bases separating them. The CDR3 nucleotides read TGTGCCAGCAGTTTATATGGACACAGCAATCAGCCCCAGCATTTT. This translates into CASSLYGHSNQPQHF.